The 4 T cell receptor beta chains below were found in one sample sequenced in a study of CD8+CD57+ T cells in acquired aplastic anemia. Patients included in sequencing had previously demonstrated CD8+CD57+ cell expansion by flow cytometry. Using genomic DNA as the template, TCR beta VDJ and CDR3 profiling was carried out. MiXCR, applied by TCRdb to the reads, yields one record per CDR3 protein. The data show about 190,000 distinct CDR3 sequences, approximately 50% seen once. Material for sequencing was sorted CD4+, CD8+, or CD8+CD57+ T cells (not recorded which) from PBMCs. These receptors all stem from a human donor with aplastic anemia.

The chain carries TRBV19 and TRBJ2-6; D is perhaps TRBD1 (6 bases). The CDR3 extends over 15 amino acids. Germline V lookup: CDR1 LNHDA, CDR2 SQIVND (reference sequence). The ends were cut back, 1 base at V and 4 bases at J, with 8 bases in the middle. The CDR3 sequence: CASSIVGQGANVLTF. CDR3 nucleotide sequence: TGTGCCAGTAGTATAGTGGGACAAGGGGCCAACGTCCTGACTTTC. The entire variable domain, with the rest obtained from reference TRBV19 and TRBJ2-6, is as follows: DGGITQSPKYLFRKEGQNVTLSCEQNLNHDAMYWYRQDPGQGLRLIYYSQIVNDFQKGDIAEGYSVSREKKESFPLTVTSAQKNPTAFYLCASSIVGQGANVLTFGAGSRLTVL.

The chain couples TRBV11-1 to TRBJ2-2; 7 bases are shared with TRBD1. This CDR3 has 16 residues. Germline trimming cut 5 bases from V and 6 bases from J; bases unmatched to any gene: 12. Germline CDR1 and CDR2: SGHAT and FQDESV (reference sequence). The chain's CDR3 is CASSLRQGSTAGELFF. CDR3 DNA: TGTGCCAGCAGCCTAAGACAGGGTTCTACGGCCGGGGAGCTGTTTTTT.

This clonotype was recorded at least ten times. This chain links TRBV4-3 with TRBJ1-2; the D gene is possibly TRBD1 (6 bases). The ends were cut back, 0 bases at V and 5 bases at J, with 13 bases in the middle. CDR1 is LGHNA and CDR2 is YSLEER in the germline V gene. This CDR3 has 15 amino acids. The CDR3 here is CASSQDRRGTYGYTF. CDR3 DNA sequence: TGCGCCAGCAGCCAAGATCGAAGGGGGACTTATGGCTACACCTTC.

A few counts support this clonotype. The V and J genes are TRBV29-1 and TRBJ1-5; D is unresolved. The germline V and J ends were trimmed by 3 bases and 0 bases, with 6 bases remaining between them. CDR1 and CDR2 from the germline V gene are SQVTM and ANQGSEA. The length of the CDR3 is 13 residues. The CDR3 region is CSVDAGSNQPQHF. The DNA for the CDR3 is TGCAGCGTTGATGCAGGTAGCAATCAGCCCCAGCATTTT.